Below are 9 T cell receptor beta chains sequenced from a single sample in a study of shared clonotypes between healthy human individuals. The table came from immunoSEQ multiplex PCR; TCRdb's copy has only in-frame clones and leaves some out. The sample records about 340,000 clones, roughly 70% being singletons. Source material: memory CD4+ T cells sorted from blood. Subset given: CD45RA-negative fraction. These receptors were collected from a man aged 30-40 years in good health.

V and J are TRBV2 and TRBJ1-1; no clear D gene. Germline CDR1 and CDR2: SNHLY and FYNNEI. V lost 4 bases and J 3 bases, leaving 12 bases between the germline ends. The CDR3 has 14 residues. CDR3 in DNA: TGTGCCAGCAGTGCGCGAAATTGGGACACTGAAGCTTTCTTT. Translating gives CASSARNWDTEAFF.

This clone was counted once. The rearrangement uses TRBV7-2 and TRBJ2-5, with 8 bases lining up with TRBD2. The V gene's germline CDR1 is SGHTA and CDR2 FQGNSA. This CDR3 region has 15 residues. With 2 bases clipped from V and 4 bases from J, the junction kept 6 bases outside the gene matches. The CDR3 here is CASSLSGLAGETQYF. CDR3 nucleotides: TGTGCCAGCAGCTTAAGCGGGCTAGCGGGAGAGACCCAGTACTTC.

The V and J genes are TRBV7-6 and TRBJ1-1; D not certain. Trimming shortened V by 6 bases and J by 2 bases, and 10 bases separated the two germline ends. Germline lookup yields CDR1 SGHVS and CDR2 FNYEAQ. This CDR3 spans 13 amino acids. For the CDR3, the DNA is TGTGCCAGCAGAAAGGCCCTAAACACTGAAGCTTTCTTT. It yields the protein CASRKALNTEAFF.

This chain links TRBV18 with TRBJ2-3, with TRBD2 as a possible D gene (6 bases). CDR3 length: 15 amino acids. Per germline, CDR1 KGHSH and CDR2 LQKENI. Trimming left V 3 bases short and J 0 bases short, with 10 bases between. The CDR3 DNA reads as TGTGCCAGCTCACCCTACGCGGGGAGCACAGATACGCAGTATTTT. This sequence encodes CASSPYAGSTDTQYF.

CDR3 protein: CASSRQSNQPQHF. In nucleotides, the CDR3 is TGCGCCAGCAGTCGACAGAGCAATCAGCCCCAGCATTTT. V and J are TRBV10-2 and TRBJ1-5; D is perhaps TRBD1 (5 bases). Germline V lookup: CDR1 WSHSY, CDR2 SAAADI. V lost 5 bases and J 1 base, leaving 6 bases between the germline ends. The CDR3 runs 13 residues.

The chain combines TRBV2 with TRBJ1-2; no clear D gene. This CDR3 has 13 residues. CDR1 SNHLY and CDR2 FYNNEI come from the germline V gene. Deletions cut 8 bases from V and 4 bases from J, with 14 bases between. The CDR3 reads CASEKEGGYGYTF. The CDR3 nucleotides read TGTGCCAGCGAAAAAGAGGGCGGCTATGGCTACACCTTC.

This chain uses TRBV28 with TRBJ2-2; a possible D gene is TRBD2 (5 bases). The CDR3 loop spans 15 amino acids. V lost 11 bases and J 0 bases, leaving 16 bases between the germline ends. Germline CDR1 MDHEN, CDR2 SYDVKM. CDR3 in amino acids: CACRIGLSNTGELFF. The CDR3 bases are TGTGCCTGCCGGATCGGACTTTCGAACACCGGGGAGCTGTTTTTT. Full variable domain (missing parts from reference TRBV28 and TRBJ2-2): DVKVTQSSRYLVKRTGEKVFLECVQDMDHENMFWYRQDPGLGLRLIYFSYDVKMKEKGDIPEGYSVSREKKERFSLILESASTNQTSMYLCACRIGLSNTGELFFGEGSRLTVL.

In its sample, this clone was seen a few times. The V and J genes are TRBV27 and TRBJ1-1; D remains unclear. V gave up 3 bases and J gave up 7 bases, with 12 bases separating them. The CDR3 spans 13 residues. Germline V CDR1 and CDR2: MNHEY, SMNVEV (reference sequence). In DNA, the CDR3 is TGTGCCAGCAGTTTTTCCGGGGAGGGTGAAGCTTTCTTT. As protein: CASSFSGEGEAFF.

The rearrangement uses TRBV6-4 and TRBJ2-3; D possibly corresponds to TRBD2 (6 bases). Between the trimmed V and J ends, which lost 4 bases and 0 bases, there was a span of 11 bases. The CDR3 loop spans 15 amino acids. In germline, CDR1 is MRHNA, CDR2 SNTAGT. CDR3 sequence reads: CASSALAASTDTQYF. CDR3 DNA sequence: TGTGCCAGCAGTGCTTTAGCGGCTAGCACAGATACGCAGTATTTT.